This T cell receptor beta chain appears in the sequencing data of a study of blood T cells in healthy people across ages. Whole-study findings and limits: Whereas aged donors had fewer naive CD4+ cells, long-lived donors had more of them and higher diversity. As naive T cell percentage varied, TCR beta diversity correlated strongly with it.

Of note for this clonotype: Its cognate antigen is unknown.

CDR1 and CDR2 from the germline V gene are MNHEY and SVGEGT. There are 14 residues in the CDR3. With 6 bases removed from V and 7 bases from J, the gap between germline ends came to 18 bases. With a J-beta primer mix and a sample-barcoded 5' primer, a second PCR ran about 7 to 12 cycles. Sequencing yielded, for each sample, at least 3 million paired-end reads carrying CDR3. TCRdb re-called the 5' RACE reads with MiXCR, one entry per CDR3 protein. Of 1.2 million to 1.5 million distinct CDR3 sequences in the sample, 42% are singletons; the top ten hold 7.9%. The rearrangement joins TRBV6-2 or TRBV6-3 to TRBJ1-1; TRBD1 is a possible D gene (6 bases). The receptor's source is a woman younger than 30 in good health. The sample taken for sequencing was blood. CDR3: CASRPYRESSEAFF. As DNA, the CDR3 is TGTGCCAGCAGACCCTACAGGGAGTCTAGTGAAGCTTTCTTT.